This T cell receptor beta chain originates from a study of blood T cells in healthy people across ages. Germline CDR1 MNHEY, CDR2 SVGAGI. V lost 6 bases, J lost 0 bases, and 4 bases stayed unmatched. CDR3 length: 14 amino acids. The use of a sample-barcoded 5' primer and a J-beta primer mix characterized a second PCR of roughly 6 to 12 cycles. TCRdb ran MiXCR on the 5' RACE reads and lists one entry per CDR3 protein. The sample includes hundreds of thousands of distinct CDR3 sequences, 20% to 25% of them seen just once. The sequenced material came from blood. This chain uses TRBV6-5 with TRBJ2-7; 8 nucleotides match TRBD1. The sequence came from a man between 65 and 80 years old in good health. CDR3 bases: TGTGCCAGCAGCACCGGACAGGGCTCCTACGAGCAGTACTTC. Its protein is CASSTGQGSYEQYF.